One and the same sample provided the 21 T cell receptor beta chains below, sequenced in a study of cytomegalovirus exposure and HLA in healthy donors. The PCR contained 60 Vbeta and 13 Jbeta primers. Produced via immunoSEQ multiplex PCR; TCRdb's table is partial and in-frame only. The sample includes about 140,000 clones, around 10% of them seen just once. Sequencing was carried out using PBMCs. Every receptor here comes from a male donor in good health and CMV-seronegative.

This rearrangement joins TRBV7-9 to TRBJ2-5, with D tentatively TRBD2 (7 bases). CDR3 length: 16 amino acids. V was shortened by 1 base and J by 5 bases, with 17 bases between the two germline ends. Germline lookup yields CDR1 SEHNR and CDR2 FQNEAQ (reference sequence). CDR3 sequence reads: CASSLDGGLMWETQYF. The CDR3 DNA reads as TGTGCCAGCAGCTTAGACGGGGGGCTAATGTGGGAGACCCAGTACTTC.

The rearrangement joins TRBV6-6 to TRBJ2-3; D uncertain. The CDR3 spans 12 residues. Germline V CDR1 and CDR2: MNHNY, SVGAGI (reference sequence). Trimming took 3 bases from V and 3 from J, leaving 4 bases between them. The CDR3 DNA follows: TGTGCCAGCAGTTATCTTACAGATACGCAGTATTTT. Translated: CASSYLTDTQYF.

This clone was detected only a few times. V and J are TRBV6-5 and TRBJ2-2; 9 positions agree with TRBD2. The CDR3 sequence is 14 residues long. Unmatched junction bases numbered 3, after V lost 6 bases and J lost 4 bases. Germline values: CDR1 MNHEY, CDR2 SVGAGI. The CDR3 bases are TGTGCCAGCAGCGCGGGAGGGCGCACCGGGGAGCTGTTTTTT. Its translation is CASSAGGRTGELFF.

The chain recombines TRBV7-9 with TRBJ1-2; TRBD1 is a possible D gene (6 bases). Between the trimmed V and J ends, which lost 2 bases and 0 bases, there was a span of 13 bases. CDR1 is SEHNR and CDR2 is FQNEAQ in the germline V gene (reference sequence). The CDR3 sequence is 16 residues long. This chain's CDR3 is CASSLSRNRANYGYTF. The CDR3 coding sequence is TGTGCCAGCAGCTTATCCCGCAACAGGGCTAACTATGGCTACACCTTC.

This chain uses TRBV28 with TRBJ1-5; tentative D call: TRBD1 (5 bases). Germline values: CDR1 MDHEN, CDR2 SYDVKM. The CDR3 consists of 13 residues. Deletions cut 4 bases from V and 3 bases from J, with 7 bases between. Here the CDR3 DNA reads TGTGCCAGCAGTTCAGGGAACAATCAGCCCCAGCATTTT. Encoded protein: CASSSGNNQPQHF.

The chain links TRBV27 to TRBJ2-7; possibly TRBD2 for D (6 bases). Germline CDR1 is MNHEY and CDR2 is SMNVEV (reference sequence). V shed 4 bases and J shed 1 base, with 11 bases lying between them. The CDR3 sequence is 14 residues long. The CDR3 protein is CASSSGVGSYEQYF. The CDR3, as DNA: TGTGCCAGCAGTTCGGGGGTTGGGTCCTACGAGCAGTACTTC.

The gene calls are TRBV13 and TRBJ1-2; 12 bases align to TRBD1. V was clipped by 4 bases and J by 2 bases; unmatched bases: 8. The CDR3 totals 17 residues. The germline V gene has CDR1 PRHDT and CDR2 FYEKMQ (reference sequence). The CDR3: CASSSSGTGGKNYGYTF. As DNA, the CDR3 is TGTGCCAGCAGCTCCTCCGGGACAGGGGGCAAAAACTATGGCTACACCTTC.

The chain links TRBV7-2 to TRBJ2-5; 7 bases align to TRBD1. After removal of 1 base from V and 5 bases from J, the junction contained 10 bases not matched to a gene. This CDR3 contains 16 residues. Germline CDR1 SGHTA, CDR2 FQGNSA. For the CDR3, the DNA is TGTGCCAGCAGCTTAGGACAGCCAGGGGGACAGGAGACCCAGTACTTC. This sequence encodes CASSLGQPGGQETQYF.

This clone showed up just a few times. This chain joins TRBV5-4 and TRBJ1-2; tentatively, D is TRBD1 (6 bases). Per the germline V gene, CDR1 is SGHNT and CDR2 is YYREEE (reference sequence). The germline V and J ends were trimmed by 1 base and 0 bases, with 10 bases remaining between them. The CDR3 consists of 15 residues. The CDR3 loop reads CASSLLQGPNYGYTF. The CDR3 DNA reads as TGTGCCAGCAGCTTGCTACAGGGCCCTAACTATGGCTACACCTTC.

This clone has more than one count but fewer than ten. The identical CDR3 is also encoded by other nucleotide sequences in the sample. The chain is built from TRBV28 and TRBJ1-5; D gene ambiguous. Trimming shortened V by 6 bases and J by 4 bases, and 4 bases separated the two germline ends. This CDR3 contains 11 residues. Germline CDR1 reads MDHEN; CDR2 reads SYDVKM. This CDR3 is CASSLNQPQHF. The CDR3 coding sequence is TGTGCCAGCAGCCTAAATCAGCCCCAGCATTTT.

CDR3 in amino acids: CASSETGYYGYTF. CDR3 DNA sequence: TGTGCCAGCAGCGAGACAGGGTACTATGGCTACACCTTC. This sequence joins TRBV9 and TRBJ1-2; 7 bases are a match to TRBD1. This CDR3 has 13 residues. Germline assignment: CDR1 SGDLS and CDR2 YYNGEE. The J segment lost 3 bases and the V segment lost 3 bases, leaving 2 bases of the junction unmatched.

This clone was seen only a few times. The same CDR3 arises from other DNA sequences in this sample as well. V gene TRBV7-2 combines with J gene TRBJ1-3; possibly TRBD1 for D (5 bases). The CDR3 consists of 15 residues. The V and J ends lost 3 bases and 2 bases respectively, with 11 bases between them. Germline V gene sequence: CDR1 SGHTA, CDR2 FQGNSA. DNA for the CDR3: TGTGCCAGCAGCTTTGGAGGGGCGACTGGAAACACCATATATTTT. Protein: CASSFGGATGNTIYF.

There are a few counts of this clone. CDR3 sequence (DNA): TGTGCCACCGACAGGGGGAATTATGGCTACACCTTC. The encoded protein is CATDRGNYGYTF. The rearrangement uses TRBV7-9 and TRBJ1-2, with TRBD1 identical over 9 bases. Germline loops: CDR1 SEHNR, CDR2 FQNEAQ (reference sequence). The V and J ends lost 10 bases and 5 bases, in that order; junction bases with no gene match: 5. The CDR3 length is 12 residues.

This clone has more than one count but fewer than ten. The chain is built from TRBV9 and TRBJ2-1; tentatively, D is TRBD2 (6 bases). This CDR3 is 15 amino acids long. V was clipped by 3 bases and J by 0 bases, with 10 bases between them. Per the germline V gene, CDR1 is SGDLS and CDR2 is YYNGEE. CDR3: CASSAWGDSYNEQFF. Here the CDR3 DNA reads TGTGCCAGCAGCGCCTGGGGGGACTCCTACAATGAGCAGTTCTTC.

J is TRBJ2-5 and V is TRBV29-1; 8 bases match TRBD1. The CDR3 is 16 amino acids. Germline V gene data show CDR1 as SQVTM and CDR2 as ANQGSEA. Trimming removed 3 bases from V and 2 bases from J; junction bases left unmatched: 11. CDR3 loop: CSVEGQGALDQETQYF. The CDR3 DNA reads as TGCAGCGTTGAGGGCCAGGGGGCGTTGGATCAAGAGACCCAGTACTTC.

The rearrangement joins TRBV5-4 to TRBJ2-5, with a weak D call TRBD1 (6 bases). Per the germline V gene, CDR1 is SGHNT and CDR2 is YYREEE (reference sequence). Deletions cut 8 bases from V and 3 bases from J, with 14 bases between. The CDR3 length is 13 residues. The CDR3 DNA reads TGTGCCAGAAGGGGGACCCATGAAGAGACCCAGTACTTC. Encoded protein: CARRGTHEETQYF.

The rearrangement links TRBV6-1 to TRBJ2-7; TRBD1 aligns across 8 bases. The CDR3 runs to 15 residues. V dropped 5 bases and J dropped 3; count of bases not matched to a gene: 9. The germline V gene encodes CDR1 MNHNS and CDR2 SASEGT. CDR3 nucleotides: TGTGCCAGCAGTACCGGGACAGGAGCCCTCTACGAGCAGTACTTC. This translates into CASSTGTGALYEQYF.

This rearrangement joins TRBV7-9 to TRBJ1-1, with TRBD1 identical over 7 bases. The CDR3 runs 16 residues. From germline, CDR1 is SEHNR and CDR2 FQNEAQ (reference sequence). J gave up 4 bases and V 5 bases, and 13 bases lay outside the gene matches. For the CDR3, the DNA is TGTGCCAGCAGCCAACCCTCAGGGGGATTAAGCACTGAAGCTTTCTTT. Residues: CASSQPSGGLSTEAFF.

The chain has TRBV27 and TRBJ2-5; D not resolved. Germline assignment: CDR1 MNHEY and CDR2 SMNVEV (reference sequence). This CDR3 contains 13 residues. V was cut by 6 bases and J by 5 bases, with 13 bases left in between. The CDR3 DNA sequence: TGTGCCAGCAGGCTTACCCCGAGGGAGACCCAGTACTTC. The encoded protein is CASRLTPRETQYF.

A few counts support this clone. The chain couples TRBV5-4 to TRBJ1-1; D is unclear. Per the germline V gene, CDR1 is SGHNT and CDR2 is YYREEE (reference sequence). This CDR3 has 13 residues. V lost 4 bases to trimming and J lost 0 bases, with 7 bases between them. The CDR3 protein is CASSTDLNTEAFF. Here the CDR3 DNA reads TGTGCCAGCAGCACGGACTTGAACACTGAAGCTTTCTTT.

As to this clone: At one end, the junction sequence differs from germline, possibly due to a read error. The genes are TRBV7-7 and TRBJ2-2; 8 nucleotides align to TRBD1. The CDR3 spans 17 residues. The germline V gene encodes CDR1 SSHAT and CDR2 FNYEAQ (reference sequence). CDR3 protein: CASSLAGQGTDTGELFF. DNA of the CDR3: TGTGCTAGCAGCTTAGCTGGACAGGGTACGGACACCGGGGAGCTGTTTTTT. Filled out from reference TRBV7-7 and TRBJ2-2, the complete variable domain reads GAGVSQSPRYKVTKRGQDVTLRCDPISSHATLYWYQQALGQGPEFLTYFNYEAQPDKSGLPSDRFSAERPEGSISTLTIQRTEQRDSAMYRCASSLAGQGTDTGELFFGEGSRLTVL.